This is a list of T cell receptor beta chains from one sample in a study of T cell responses to AZD1222 COVID-19 vaccine. Assay: immunoSEQ multiplex PCR; the TCRdb copy retains only in-frame clones and omits some. The sample shows about 150,000 clones, under 95% of them seen only once. The sequencing used peripheral blood, collected on day 0 of AZD1222 vaccination. The receptors stem from an adult in good health. Both conserved end residues are part of each CDR3. Each record gives: D gene, clone size, J gene, V gene, CDR3 DNA, CDR3 protein. The D gene is left open where the match is weak. The size of a clone is reported for some rows only, either as once, few or many, or as a class for expanded clones.

TRBD1 . TRBJ1-2 TRBV28 TGTGCCAGCAGTGCCCAGGGAGGGGGCGCCGACTATGGCTACACCTTC CASSAQGGGADYGYTF
. . TRBJ1-4 TRBV4-3 TGCGCCAGCAGCCGAGGGAGGACGGTTAATGAAAAACTGTTTTTT CASSRGRTVNEKLFF
. . TRBJ2-7 TRBV2 TGTGCCAGCAGTTCGGGTCCCAACACCTCCTACGAGCAGTACTTC CASSSGPNTSYEQYF
TRBD1 . TRBJ2-1 TRBV25-1 TGTGCCAGCAGTGAGGTACAGGGGGCTGGGGATGAGCAGTTCTTC CASSEVQGAGDEQFF
TRBD1 . TRBJ1-5 TRBV19 TGTGCCACCAGGAGCCGAGGGGGCAGCAATCAGCCCCAGCATTTT CATRSRGGSNQPQHF
. . TRBJ1-3 TRBV27 TGTGCCAGCAGTTTAAAGGGTTCTGGAAACACCATATATTTT CASSLKGSGNTIYF
TRBD1 . TRBJ1-2 TRBV4-2 TGTGCCAGCAGCCGAGACAGGGGGCTTAACTATGGCTACACCTTC CASSRDRGLNYGYTF
TRBD2 . TRBJ2-1 TRBV5-1 TGCGCCAGCAGCTTGGGACTAGCCCTGAATGAGCAGTTCTTC CASSLGLALNEQFF
. . TRBJ1-3 TRBV7-2 TGTGCCAGCAGTTTAGGGGGGAATGGAAACACCATATATTTT CASSLGGNGNTIYF
. . TRBJ2-2 TRBV5-5 TGTGCCAGCAGCTTTCTTAACACCGGGGAGCTGTTTTTT CASSFLNTGELFF
. . TRBJ1-2 TRBV28 TGTGCCAGCAGTTTAGGATCCAGGGTGAAGGCCTATGGCTACACCTTC CASSLGSRVKAYGYTF
TRBD2 . TRBJ2-3 TRBV27 TGTGCCACTACGGGGGCGGGGGGCGCCGACACAGATACGCAGTATTTT CATTGAGGADTDTQYF
. once TRBJ2-7 TRBV24-1 TGTGCCACCAGTGATCTCTTAAAAGCGGGCCCTATTTTCGAGCAGTACTTC CATSDLLKAGPIFEQYF
TRBD1 . TRBJ1-2 TRBV9 TGTGCCAGCAGCGTAGAGGGGACAGCCTATGGCTACACCTTC CASSVEGTAYGYTF
TRBD1 once TRBJ1-1 TRBV28 TGTGCCAGCACCGGCGGGGACAGGGGATCTTCTGAAGCTTTCTTT CASTGGDRGSSEAFF
TRBD2 . TRBJ2-3 TRBV5-6 TGTGCCAGCAGCTCCTATAGCGGGAGGGCCAGTAATACGCAGTATTTT CASSSYSGRASNTQYF
. . TRBJ2-1 TRBV30 TGTGCCTGGAGTGTGGGGCGCTCGGATTACAATGAGCAGTTCTTC CAWSVGRSDYNEQFF
. . TRBJ1-6 TRBV3-1/TRBV3-2 TGTGCCAGCAGCCAAGGTGCAGGGTACTATAATTCACCCCTCCACTTT CASSQGAGYYNSPLHF
TRBD2 . TRBJ2-3 TRBV7-2 TGTGCCAGTCTTGAGAGTGGGCTAGCGGGTTCCACAGATACGCAGTATTTT CASLESGLAGSTDTQYF
. . TRBJ1-2 TRBV6-5 TGTGCCAGCAGAGACATGACTCGGGCCTATGGCTACACCTTC CASRDMTRAYGYTF
. . TRBJ2-7 TRBV6-2/TRBV6-3 TGTGCCAGCACCCCGACAGGTAATGAGAACGAGCAGTACTTC CASTPTGNENEQYF
. . TRBJ1-2 TRBV6-5 TGTGCCAGCAGTTACGGGGTCGAATCGCCGACGGAAGGCTACACCTTC CASSYGVESPTEGYTF
. . TRBJ1-5 TRBV19 TGTGCCAGTAGTAACAGTTATCAGCCCCAGCATTTT CASSNSYQPQHF
TRBD2 . TRBJ2-2 TRBV7-2 TGTGCCAGCAGCCCACGAGGGACTAGCGGGACTCTGAACACCGGGGAGCTGTTTTTT CASSPRGTSGTLNTGELFF
. once TRBJ2-3 TRBV28 TGTGCCAGCACCTTCCCATCCACAGATACGCAGTATTTT CASTFPSTDTQYF
TRBD2 . TRBJ2-7 TRBV6-5 TGTGCCAGCCTTGGGGGGGAGACCTACGAGCAGTACTTC CASLGGETYEQYF
TRBD2 . TRBJ2-1 TRBV4-3 TGCGCCAGCAGCCAAGATGGGACTAGCAGGCTCAATGAGCAGTTCTTC CASSQDGTSRLNEQFF
TRBD1 . TRBJ1-6 TRBV27 TGTGCCAGCGGGACAGGCTATAATTCACCCCTCCACTTT CASGTGYNSPLHF
. . TRBJ2-2 TRBV18 TGTGCCAGCTCACCACTTCAGGGCCCCAACACCGGGGAGCTGTTTTTT CASSPLQGPNTGELFF
. . TRBJ2-2 TRBV3-1/TRBV3-2 TGTGCCAGCAGCCCCCGGCCAGGGCCCGGGGAGCTGTTTTTT CASSPRPGPGELFF
. . TRBJ2-5 TRBV6-5 TGTGCCAGCAGGTCTCCAGGGACCCAGTACTTC CASRSPGTQYF
. . TRBJ2-5 TRBV27 TGTGCCAGCAGGTCCGGGATCCAAGAGACCCAGTACTTC CASRSGIQETQYF
. . TRBJ1-4 TRBV29-1 TGCAGCGTTGAACTGTCTTCAACTAATGAAAAACTGTTTTTT CSVELSSTNEKLFF
. . TRBJ2-7 TRBV7-2 TGTGCCAGCAGCCTGATTGACACAAACTACGAGCAGTACTTC CASSLIDTNYEQYF
. . TRBJ2-3 TRBV28 TGTGCCAGCAGTTTATCCGGGACGAATAGAGATACGCAGTATTTT CASSLSGTNRDTQYF
. . TRBJ1-5 TRBV19 TGTGCCAGTAGTATAGGGGGACAGCCCCAGCATTTT CASSIGGQPQHF
. . TRBJ2-7 TRBV3-1/TRBV3-2 TGTGCCAGCAGCCAAGTTCCGGGAGAGCAGTACTTC CASSQVPGEQYF
TRBD1 . TRBJ1-6 TRBV3-1/TRBV3-2 TGTGCCAGCAGCCAACTGGACAGGGCATCACCCCTCCACTTT CASSQLDRASPLHF
. . TRBJ1-6 TRBV27 TGTGCCAGCAGTTTAGGAGGGAGGAGGAATTCACCCCTCCACTTT CASSLGGRRNSPLHF
. . TRBJ2-2 TRBV7-2 TGTGCCAGCAACGCGAACACCGGGGAGCTGTTTTTT CASNANTGELFF